This TCR beta chain is from a study of regulatory T cells in long-lasting Graves disease. To make TCR beta libraries, researchers used iRepertoire HTBI primers and Arm-PCR of CDR3 regions. As processed by the authors: The samples included approximately 60 TRBV and some 15 TRBJ segments. TCRdb reprocessed the multiplex PCR reads via MiXCR and lists one record per CDR3 protein. The V and J calls, along with clone size, are taken from TCRdb and not from the paper's own processing. The data show 700,000 or so distinct CDR3 sequences, around 30% seen once. The CDR3 sequence is 14 residues long. Trimming stripped 7 bases from V and 1 base from J, with 11 bases between. Overall study findings and caveats: Gene preferences differed: TRBV28, TRBJ1-2, TRBJ2-5 in persistent cases.

Time point specified: persistent/refractory GD, antithyroid drugs over 5 years with positive TRAb. RNA extracted from PBMCs served as the sequencing template. It was by American Thyroid Association guidelines that Graves' disease was diagnosed. In this sample, this clonotype turned up a few times. Its specificity is unknown. This clonotype originated in a female donor with Graves disease. The rearrangement links TRBV12-3 or TRBV12-4 to TRBJ1-5; no clear D. Sequenced here: peripheral blood mononuclear cells (PBMCs), sampled when the disease was refractory, from a patient treated with antithyroid drugs. CDR3 loop: CASTFFGSNQPQHF. Written as DNA, the CDR3 is TGTGCCAGCACCTTCTTTGGCAGCAATCAGCCCCAGCATTTT.